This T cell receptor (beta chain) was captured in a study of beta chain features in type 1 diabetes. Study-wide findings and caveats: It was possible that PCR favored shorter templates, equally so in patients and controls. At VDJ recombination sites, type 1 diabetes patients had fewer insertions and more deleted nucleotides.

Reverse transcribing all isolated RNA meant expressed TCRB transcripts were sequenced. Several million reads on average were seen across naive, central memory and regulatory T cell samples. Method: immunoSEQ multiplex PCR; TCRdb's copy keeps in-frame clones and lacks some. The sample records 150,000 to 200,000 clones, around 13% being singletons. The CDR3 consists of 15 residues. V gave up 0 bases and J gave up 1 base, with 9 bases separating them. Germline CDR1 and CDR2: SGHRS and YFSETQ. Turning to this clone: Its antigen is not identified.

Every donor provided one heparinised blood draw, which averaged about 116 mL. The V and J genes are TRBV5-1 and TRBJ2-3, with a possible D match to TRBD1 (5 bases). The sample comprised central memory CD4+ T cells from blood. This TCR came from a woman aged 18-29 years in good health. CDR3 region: CASSLGQGRTDTQYF. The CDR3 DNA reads TGCGCCAGCAGCTTGGGCCAGGGTCGCACAGATACGCAGTATTTT.